The entry that follows covers one T cell receptor (beta chain) sequence. These data belong to a study of blood T cell repertoires in COVID-19. The repertoire was sequenced with immunoSEQ multiplex PCR; TCRdb's copy has only in-frame clones and lacks some. The sample records more than 150,000 clones, 79% being singletons. The sample consisted of peripheral blood. This receptor was identified in a man aged 55 to 70 with active or convalescent COVID-19.

CDR3 in amino acids: CASSPLGGTSGNTIYF. The DNA for the CDR3 is TGTGCCAGTAGCCCACTAGGGGGAACCTCTGGAAACACCATATATTTT. The chain has TRBV19 and TRBJ1-3, with a possible D match to TRBD1 (6 bases). CDR3 length: 16 amino acids. V gave up 6 bases and J gave up 0 bases, with 15 bases separating them. Germline assignment: CDR1 LNHDA and CDR2 SQIVND (reference sequence).